This T cell receptor (beta chain) came from a study of beta chain features in type 1 diabetes. The study, taken as a whole, reports: The study notes PCR might favor shorter templates equally in patients and controls. TCRB CDR3s from Type 1 diabetes patients were moderately but significantly shorter in all four CD4+ subsets.

This clone occurred a few times. The antigen is not known. The investigators reverse transcribed all of the isolated RNA, so they sequenced expressed TCRB transcripts. Clones were read by immunoSEQ multiplex PCR, and TCRdb kept only the in-frame ones, dropping some. This table has about 240,000 clones, about 15% appearing once. The source material was naive CD4+ T cells from blood. This TCR derives from a young man with type 1 diabetes.

DNA of the CDR3: TGTGCCAGTGGGTGGGGGGGCGACACCGGGGAGCTGTTTTTT. It is translated as CASGWGGDTGELFF. The chain is built from TRBV19 and TRBJ2-2, with D maybe TRBD2 (7 bases). The CDR3 runs 14 residues. Germline V gene sequence: CDR1 LNHDA, CDR2 SQIVND (reference sequence). V lost 8 bases and J 3 bases, leaving 13 bases between the germline ends.